This T cell receptor beta chain was obtained from a study of naive and memory T cell subsets. This clonotype was observed a few times. Two oligonucleotides, mixed equimolar, formed the beta constant-region primer covering TRBC1 and TRBC2. Ligated cDNA was amplified by four rounds of PCR with nested alpha and beta constant-region primers and SP2. A 12-nucleotide UMI and the SP2 primer were added to the cDNA 3' end by oligonucleotide ligation. One entry per CDR3 protein results from TCRdb running MiXCR on the UMI-ligation and nested PCR reads. The sample lists around 130,000 distinct CDR3 sequences; 35% to 45% were seen once. Per the germline V gene, CDR1 is SGHAT and CDR2 is FQNNGV. The junction had 6 bases not matched to a gene; V was cut back by 6 bases and J by 10 bases. CDR3 length: 14 residues.

Specimen: central memory CD4+ T cells from blood. The TCR originated in a human donor in good health. The chain joins TRBV11-2 to TRBJ2-1, with 13 bases that match TRBD2. The CDR3 spells CASRRTSGGLEQFF. CDR3 sequence (DNA): TGTGCCAGCAGAAGGACTAGCGGGGGACTCGAGCAGTTCTTC.